This is a list of T cell receptor beta chains from one sample in a study of cytomegalovirus exposure and HLA in healthy donors. Repertoires were generated with immunoSEQ multiplex PCR, while TCRdb's copy carries only in-frame clones and drops some. Seen here are about 55,000 clones, roughly 90% observed once, and the top ten hold about 3%. Sequenced: PBMCs. These receptors were taken from a man between 18 and 29 years old in good health and CMV-seronegative. Each CDR3 is given with its conserved first and last residue. Each record gives: V gene, J gene, clone size, D gene, CDR3 protein, CDR3 DNA. A D gene is named only where the DNA matches it firmly. Clone size is not always given. Where it is, it says once, few, many or a class for expanded clones.

V gene: TRBV6-5; J gene: TRBJ2-7; clone size: once; D gene: .; CDR3 protein: CASRSFTASYEQYF; CDR3 DNA: TGTGCCAGCAGATCGTTCACAGCCTCCTACGAGCAGTACTTC
V gene: TRBV11-2; J gene: TRBJ1-2; clone size: .; D gene: .; CDR3 protein: CASSLGREVRRGYTF; CDR3 DNA: TGTGCCAGCAGCTTAGGAAGAGAGGTCAGAAGAGGCTACACCTTC
V gene: TRBV29-1; J gene: TRBJ2-1; clone size: .; D gene: .; CDR3 protein: CSATERAYNEQFF; CDR3 DNA: TGCAGCGCTACTGAGCGGGCTTACAATGAGCAGTTCTTC
V gene: TRBV30; J gene: TRBJ2-7; clone size: .; D gene: TRBD2; CDR3 protein: CAWSVLGLAGVYEQYF; CDR3 DNA: TGTGCCTGGAGTGTACTCGGACTAGCGGGAGTGTACGAGCAGTACTTC
V gene: TRBV14; J gene: TRBJ2-1; clone size: .; D gene: TRBD2; CDR3 protein: CASRPPGTSVSEQFF; CDR3 DNA: TGTGCCAGCAGACCTCCCGGGACTAGCGTCAGTGAGCAGTTCTTC
V gene: TRBV4-1; J gene: TRBJ2-7; clone size: .; D gene: TRBD1; CDR3 protein: CASSQGAGGWPYEQYF; CDR3 DNA: TGCGCCAGCAGCCAAGGGGCAGGGGGCTGGCCCTACGAGCAGTACTTC
V gene: TRBV14; J gene: TRBJ1-1; clone size: .; D gene: .; CDR3 protein: CASSRAGMNTEAFF; CDR3 DNA: TGTGCCAGCAGCCGGGCAGGGATGAACACTGAAGCTTTCTTT
V gene: TRBV11-2; J gene: TRBJ2-7; clone size: medium-sized; D gene: .; CDR3 protein: CASSSLLSYEQYF; CDR3 DNA: TGTGCCAGCAGCTCCCTCCTCTCCTACGAGCAGTACTTC
V gene: TRBV7-2; J gene: TRBJ2-6; clone size: .; D gene: .; CDR3 protein: CASSLRGTDTSGANVLTF; CDR3 DNA: TGTGCCAGCAGCTTAAGGGGCACAGACACGTCTGGGGCCAACGTCCTGACTTTC
V gene: TRBV14; J gene: TRBJ1-1; clone size: .; D gene: .; CDR3 protein: CASSRDIQNTEAFF; CDR3 DNA: TGTGCCAGCAGCCGGGACATCCAGAACACTGAAGCTTTCTTT
V gene: TRBV19; J gene: TRBJ2-7; clone size: once; D gene: .; CDR3 protein: CASSGIGEQYF; CDR3 DNA: TGTGCCAGTAGCGGGATCGGCGAGCAGTACTTC
V gene: TRBV28; J gene: TRBJ1-1; clone size: .; D gene: TRBD1; CDR3 protein: CASSFRTGGTEAFF; CDR3 DNA: TGTGCCAGCAGTTTCAGGACAGGGGGCACTGAAGCTTTCTTT
V gene: TRBV11-2; J gene: TRBJ2-7; clone size: few; D gene: TRBD2; CDR3 protein: CASSSHIRLAGGAHEQYF; CDR3 DNA: TGTGCCAGCAGCTCTCACATACGACTAGCGGGAGGGGCCCACGAGCAGTACTTC
V gene: TRBV5-1; J gene: TRBJ2-1; clone size: .; D gene: .; CDR3 protein: CASSLEASGSSYNEQFF; CDR3 DNA: TGCGCCAGCAGCTTGGAGGCCAGCGGCAGCTCCTACAATGAGCAGTTCTTC
V gene: TRBV4-2; J gene: TRBJ2-6; clone size: few; D gene: .; CDR3 protein: CASSQDEASGANVLTF; CDR3 DNA: TGTGCCAGCAGCCAAGATGAGGCCTCTGGGGCCAACGTCCTGACTTTC
V gene: TRBV27; J gene: TRBJ2-2; clone size: .; D gene: TRBD2; CDR3 protein: CASSLTYSRGTGELFF; CDR3 DNA: TGTGCCAGCAGTCTCACCTATTCGCGGGGGACCGGGGAGCTGTTTTTT